Following are 29 T cell receptor beta chains from one sample sequenced in a study of T cells in Graves' hyperthyroidism and ophthalmopathy. RNA transcripts were the template for amplifying TCR beta CDR3 regions. With the HTBI primer set, the TCR CDR3 went through a first round of RT-PCR. Each CDR3 protein gets one entry after TCRdb re-called the multiplex PCR reads with MiXCR. Of about 500,000 distinct CDR3 sequences listed, roughly a sixth are singletons. The sample taken for sequencing was blood. These receptors all come from a woman aged 25 to 39 with Graves' ophthalmopathy.

V and J are TRBV9 and TRBJ2-7; D unclear. Germline loops: CDR1 SGDLS, CDR2 YYNGEE. Trimming took 4 bases from V and 3 from J, leaving 20 bases between them. The CDR3 has 16 residues. The DNA of the CDR3 is TGTGCCAGCAGCCCATCCGAACCGATGGGGTACTACGAGCAGTACTTC. This sequence encodes CASSPSEPMGYYEQYF.

The chain couples TRBV29-1 to TRBJ2-1, with 9 bases aligning to TRBD1. The CDR3 has 15 amino acids. The trim removed 3 bases at V and 2 bases at J, leaving 5 bases unmatched. The germline CDR1 and CDR2 sequences are SQVTM and ANQGSEA. CDR3 loop: CSVDTDRGTYNEQFF. Written as DNA, the CDR3 is TGCAGCGTTGATACGGACAGGGGTACCTACAATGAGCAGTTCTTC.

This clonotype was seen at least ten times. V is TRBV11-2 and J is TRBJ2-1; no firm D call. The CDR3 is 13 amino acids. The ends were cut back, 5 bases at V and 7 bases at J, with 12 bases in the middle. Germline loops: CDR1 SGHAT, CDR2 FQNNGV. In DNA, the CDR3 is TGTGCCAGCAGCACCGGCCATGGGAATGAGCAGTTCTTC. Translated: CASSTGHGNEQFF.

The rearrangement uses TRBV28 and TRBJ1-5; D is unclear. V was pared by 5 bases and J by 5 bases, with 10 bases between. The CDR3 covers 13 residues. The germline CDR1 and CDR2 sequences are MDHEN and SYDVKM. CDR3 DNA sequence: TGTGCCAGCAGTGGGGAGAACGATCAGCCCCAGCATTTT. Its translation is CASSGENDQPQHF.

The chain carries TRBV7-3 and TRBJ2-1; D is possibly TRBD2 (5 bases). The CDR3 length is 13 residues. V was shortened by 1 base and J by 6 bases, with 7 bases between the two germline ends. Germline V gives CDR1 SGHTA, CDR2 FQGTGA. The CDR3 is CASSLRAGNEQFF. The CDR3 DNA reads as TGTGCCAGCAGCTTAAGGGCGGGCAATGAGCAGTTCTTC.

A note on this clonotype: One end of the junction varies from germline; a read error may be responsible. The rearrangement links TRBV29-1 to TRBJ1-2; TRBD1 might be the D (6 bases). This CDR3 region has 13 residues. CDR1 and CDR2 from the germline V gene are SQVTM and ANQGSEA. The DNA for the CDR3 is TGCAGCGTTGCTACAGGGATCGACCATGGTTACACCTTC. Translation: CSVATGIDHGYTF.

This clonotype was seen a few times. The chain employs TRBV10-3 and TRBJ2-7; 8 bases fit TRBD1. Germline-derived CDR1 and CDR2 are ENHRY and SYGVKD. V gave up 0 bases and J gave up 3 bases; unmatched junction bases: 7. There are 16 residues in the CDR3. The CDR3 sequence is CAISESKGTGNYEQYF. Written as DNA, the CDR3 is TGTGCCATCAGTGAGTCAAAGGGGACAGGTAACTACGAGCAGTACTTC.

This clonotype was recorded at least ten times. The chain recombines TRBV3-1 with TRBJ2-1; possibly TRBD1 or TRBD2 for D (6 bases each). CDR3 length equals 18 residues. The germline V gene encodes CDR1 LGHDT and CDR2 YNNKEL (reference sequence). Trimming stripped 0 bases from V and 5 bases from J, with 20 bases between. The CDR3 DNA sequence: TGTGCCAGCAGCCAAGAGGCAGGGGATTTAGCGGAGGACAATGAGCAGTTCTTC. The encoded protein is CASSQEAGDLAEDNEQFF.

This clonotype was counted many times. The J gene is TRBJ1-4, the V gene TRBV12-3 or TRBV12-4, with TRBD1 as a possible D gene (5 bases). The V end lost 5 bases, the J end lost 2 bases, and 9 bases lay between the germline ends. The CDR3 consists of 14 residues. The CDR3 DNA reads as TGTGCCAGCAGTACACAGGCGACTAATGAAAAACTGTTTTTT. The encoded protein is CASSTQATNEKLFF.

The CDR3, as DNA: TGTGCCAGCAGTGAACTCGGTAGCGCTGAAGCTTTCTTT. This encodes CASSELGSAEAFF. V and J are TRBV6-2 or TRBV6-3 and TRBJ1-1, with D unclear. CDR1 is MNHEY, CDR2 SVGEGT, per germline. The CDR3 spans 13 residues. Trimming took off 5 bases at V and 6 bases at J, with 13 bases between the two ends.

This clonotype was counted only a few times. This chain uses TRBV10-2 with TRBJ2-3, with a tentative D call TRBD2 (6 bases). This CDR3 is 17 amino acids long. The V gene lost 2 bases and the J gene lost 0 bases, with 15 bases spanning the gap. Germline CDR1 is WSHSY and CDR2 is SAAADI. The CDR3 spells CASSEAGTVRSTDTQYF. The DNA for the CDR3 is TGCGCCAGCAGTGAGGCGGGGACGGTTCGTAGCACAGATACGCAGTATTTT.

This clonotype was recorded once. A clone one base away is much larger, so this may be a read error. J is TRBJ1-5 and V is TRBV27; unclear D gene. Per germline, CDR1 MNHEY and CDR2 SMNVEV (reference sequence). CDR3 length equals 15 residues. The CDR3 bases are TGTGCCAGCAGTATTAACTTTCGGGGAAATCGGCCCCAGCATTTT. It translates to CASSINFRGNRPQHF.

The sample holds many counts of this clonotype. V gene TRBV7-9 combines with J gene TRBJ2-1; D uncertain. The germline gives CDR1 SEHNR, CDR2 FQNEAQ (reference sequence). This CDR3 spans 11 amino acids. Deletions cut 6 bases from V and 6 bases from J, with 6 bases between. The CDR3, as DNA: TGTGCCAGCAGTCTAACCAATGAGCAGTTCTTC. Translated, it gives CASSLTNEQFF.

This clonotype showed up just a few times. The genes are TRBV5-1 and TRBJ2-3; 7 bases are a match to TRBD2. Germline CDR1 SGHRS, CDR2 YFSETQ. J gave up 1 base and V 1 base, and 9 bases lay outside the gene matches. The CDR3 loop spans 17 amino acids. For the CDR3, the DNA is TGCGCCAGCAGCTTGTCCCCCGGAAGCGGGGGCACAGATACGCAGTATTTT. Translating gives CASSLSPGSGGTDTQYF.

This clonotype was recorded at least ten times. The J gene is TRBJ1-1, the V gene TRBV18; 7 nucleotides match TRBD1. Looked up from germline, CDR1 is KGHSH and CDR2 is LQKENI. The ends lost 0 bases at V and 4 bases at J; junction bases unmatched: 8. The CDR3 has 16 residues. For the CDR3, the DNA is TGTGCCAGCTCACCACCACAGGGGATAGGAGTCACTGAAGCTTTCTTT. Encoded protein: CASSPPQGIGVTEAFF.

This clonotype has at least ten counts. The chain combines TRBV12-3 or TRBV12-4 with TRBJ1-2; possible D gene TRBD1, 5 bases. This CDR3 region has 13 residues. The V end was cut by 6 bases, the J end by 8 bases, with 16 bases between. The CDR3 nucleotides read TGTGCCAGCAGCTCCGGGACTCTGATCGGCTACACCTTC. This codes for CASSSGTLIGYTF.

This clonotype showed up many times. The chain employs TRBV2 and TRBJ2-7, with D possibly TRBD1 on 5 matching bases. This CDR3 has 12 residues. Germline lookup yields CDR1 SNHLY and CDR2 FYNNEI. The V end lost 7 bases, the J end lost 3 bases, and 10 bases lay between the germline ends. CDR3 residues: CASNRQLYEQYF. For the CDR3, the DNA is TGTGCCAGCAATCGACAGCTCTACGAGCAGTACTTC. Complete variable domain (other parts from reference TRBV2 and TRBJ2-7): EPEVTQTPSHQVTQMGQEVILRCVPISNHLYFYWYRQILGQKVEFLVSFYNNEISEKSEIFDDQFSVERPDGSNFTLKIRSTKLEDSAMYFCASNRQLYEQYFGPGTRLTVT.

Many counts were recorded for this clonotype. V usage is TRBV7-3 and J usage is TRBJ2-1; TRBD1 matches at 8 bases. The germline CDR1 and CDR2 sequences are SGHTA and FQGTGA. The J segment lost 2 bases and the V segment lost 5 bases, leaving 2 bases of the junction unmatched. The CDR3 spans 14 residues. CDR3 sequence: CASSQTGAYNEQFF. The CDR3 region has the DNA TGTGCCAGCAGCCAGACAGGGGCCTACAATGAGCAGTTCTTC.

This clonotype has a handful of counts. The V and J genes are TRBV6-4 and TRBJ2-1; 12 bases are a match to TRBD1. Unmatched junction bases numbered 6, after V lost 4 bases and J lost 8 bases. Germline lookup yields CDR1 MRHNA and CDR2 SNTAGT. This CDR3 has 15 residues. CDR3 in amino acids: CASSVGTGGGDEQFF. The DNA for the CDR3 is TGTGCCAGCAGTGTCGGGACAGGGGGCGGGGATGAGCAGTTCTTC.

The rearrangement links TRBV7-9 to TRBJ1-3, with D maybe TRBD1 (5 bases). CDR3 length equals 17 residues. CDR1 and CDR2 (germline): SEHNR, FQNEAQ (reference sequence). V dropped 5 bases and J dropped 5 bases, with 22 bases sitting between them. CDR3 loop: CASSPAPTDPKRNTIYF. The CDR3 nucleotides are TGTGCCAGCAGCCCTGCTCCGACAGACCCCAAACGAAACACCATATATTTT.

This clonotype appeared a single time. The chain is built from TRBV27 and TRBJ2-7, with a possible D match to TRBD1 (5 bases). V gave up 5 bases and J gave up 3 bases, with 14 bases separating them. CDR3 length: 14 residues. The germline V gene encodes CDR1 MNHEY and CDR2 SMNVEV (reference sequence). In DNA, the CDR3 is TGTGCCAGCAGTACCAGGGATTGGCGCTACGAGCAGTACTTC. Translating it yields CASSTRDWRYEQYF.

V gene TRBV28 combines with J gene TRBJ1-5; D is uncertain. Germline lookup yields CDR1 MDHEN and CDR2 SYDVKM. V lost 6 bases and J lost 2, with 17 bases in between. The CDR3 sequence is 16 residues long. In nucleotides, the CDR3 is TGTGCCAGCAGAGCTGTCCGCTTTTGGGGCAATCAGCCCCAGCATTTT. The encoded protein is CASRAVRFWGNQPQHF.

Many counts were recorded for this clonotype. This sequence joins TRBV28 and TRBJ2-5; D not resolved. Germline assignment: CDR1 MDHEN and CDR2 SYDVKM. CDR3 size: 14 residues. With 1 base removed from V and 13 bases from J, the gap between germline ends came to 19 bases. The CDR3: CASSLSNVGSRRYF. CDR3 DNA sequence: TGTGCCAGCAGTTTATCCAACGTAGGGTCCCGGAGGTACTTC.

This clonotype turned up a few times. The chain combines TRBV7-9 with TRBJ2-3; TRBD2 matches at 9 bases. Germline V CDR1 and CDR2: SEHNR, FQNEAQ (reference sequence). This CDR3 contains 16 residues. The V and J ends lost 5 bases and 3 bases, in that order; junction bases with no gene match: 9. CDR3: CASSPSGRMGTDTQYF. The CDR3 nucleotides are TGTGCCAGCAGCCCCAGCGGGAGGATGGGAACAGATACGCAGTATTTT. Filled out from reference TRBV7-9 and TRBJ2-3, the complete variable domain reads DTGVSQNPRHKITKRGQNVTFRCDPISEHNRLYWYRQTLGQGPEFLTYFQNEAQLEKSRLLSDRFSAERPKGSFSTLEIQRTEQGDSAMYLCASSPSGRMGTDTQYFGPGTRLTVL.

Ten or more counts support this clonotype. The chain carries TRBV30 and TRBJ1-5, with unresolved D. The V gene lost 2 bases and the J gene lost 1 base, with 6 bases spanning the gap. Germline V lookup: CDR1 GTSNPN, CDR2 SVGIG (reference sequence). The CDR3 contains 13 residues. For the CDR3, the DNA is TGTGCCTGGAGTCCGGACAGCAATCAGCCCCAGCATTTT. Encoded protein: CAWSPDSNQPQHF.

V usage is TRBV30 and J usage is TRBJ1-2; D call uncertain. This CDR3 comprises 10 residues. The V end was cut by 5 bases, the J end by 4 bases, with 5 bases between. In germline, CDR1 is GTSNPN, CDR2 SVGIG (reference sequence). CDR3 nucleotide sequence: TGTGCCTGGGGAGGCTATGGCTACACCTTC. This translates into CAWGGYGYTF.

The chain carries TRBV4-3 and TRBJ2-1; 8 bases are a match to TRBD1. The CDR3 covers 14 residues. Unmatched junction bases numbered 6, after V lost 4 bases and J lost 7 bases. Germline V CDR1 and CDR2: LGHNA, YSLEER. The CDR3 DNA reads TGCGCCAGCAGCCCTATAGGACAGGGTAATGAGCAGTTCTTC. It translates to CASSPIGQGNEQFF.

This clonotype was picked up many times. V is TRBV11-2 and J is TRBJ2-7, with 9 bases that match TRBD2. V was clipped by 1 base and J by 7 bases; unmatched bases: 8. Germline V gene data show CDR1 as SGHAT and CDR2 as FQNNGV. The CDR3 has 15 amino acids. In DNA form, the CDR3 reads TGTGCCAGCAGCTTAGTAGCGGGAGATGGCGGGGAGCAGTACTTC. As protein: CASSLVAGDGGEQYF. Full variable domain (rest looked up from reference TRBV11-2 and TRBJ2-7): EAGVAQSPRYKIIEKRQSVAFWCNPISGHATLYWYQQILGQGPKLLIQFQNNGVVDDSQLPKDRFSAERLKGVDSTLKIQPAKLEDSAVYLCASSLVAGDGGEQYFGPGTRLTVT.

The chain carries TRBV27 and TRBJ1-4, with D unclear. CDR1 is MNHEY, CDR2 SMNVEV, per germline (reference sequence). Deletions cut 5 bases from V and 6 bases from J, with 13 bases between. CDR3 length: 14 amino acids. The CDR3 protein is CASSRAGNDEKLFF. DNA for the CDR3: TGTGCCAGCAGTCGTGCGGGGAATGATGAAAAACTGTTTTTT.